The 16 T cell receptor beta chains in this list originate from one sample, sequenced in a study of blood T cell repertoires in COVID-19. Method: immunoSEQ multiplex PCR; TCRdb's copy keeps in-frame clones and lacks some. The profile shows roughly 380,000 clones, 81% of them singletons. The sample consisted of peripheral blood. The origin of the receptors is a human donor with acute or convalescent COVID-19. The donor label of this sample is uncertain.

The genes are TRBV7-8 and TRBJ2-2, with 7 bases identical to TRBD2. This CDR3 contains 12 residues. The germline gives CDR1 SGHVS, CDR2 FQNEAQ. V shed 8 bases and J 6 bases; nucleotides not matched to a gene: 3. CDR3 in DNA: TGTGCCAGCCACGGGGGGTCCGGGGAGCTGTTTTTT. Translated: CASHGGSGELFF. The whole variable domain, remainder taken from reference TRBV7-8 and TRBJ2-2, is GAGVSQSPRYKVAKRGQDVALRCDPISGHVSLFWYQQALGQGPEFLTYFQNEAQLDKSGLPSDRFFAERPEGSVSTLKIQRTQQEDSAVYLCASHGGSGELFFGEGSRLTVL.

The rearrangement joins TRBV18 to TRBJ1-6, with 7 bases fitting TRBD1. J lost 6 bases, V lost 7 bases, and 6 bases had no gene match. The CDR3 contains 14 residues. Germline CDR1 is KGHSH and CDR2 is LQKENI. The DNA for the CDR3 is TGTGCCAGCTTCTCGACAGGGCTTAATTCACCCCTCCACTTT. It yields the protein CASFSTGLNSPLHF.

This clone was picked up a small number of times. The V and J genes are TRBV19 and TRBJ1-1; D call uncertain. V was clipped by 7 bases and J by 0 bases, with 9 bases between them. The CDR3 runs 13 residues. Per the germline V gene, CDR1 is LNHDA and CDR2 is SQIVND (reference sequence). In DNA form, the CDR3 reads TGTGCCAGTATGTGGCAAATGAACACTGAAGCTTTCTTT. This codes for CASMWQMNTEAFF.

This clone was seen a handful of times. V usage is TRBV5-1 and J usage is TRBJ1-1, with D tentatively TRBD1 (6 bases). CDR1 and CDR2 from the germline V gene are SGHRS and YFSETQ. Trimming took off 4 bases at V and 1 base at J, with 8 bases between the two ends. The CDR3 totals 13 residues. The CDR3 DNA reads TGCGCCAGCAGCCCCAGGGGGAACACTGAAGCTTTCTTT. Its translation is CASSPRGNTEAFF.

The V call is TRBV10-1, the J call TRBJ1-4, with 8 positions matching TRBD1. After removal of 3 bases from V and 4 bases from J, the junction contained 7 bases not matched to a gene. The germline gives CDR1 WNHNN, CDR2 SYGVQD (reference sequence). This CDR3 contains 16 residues. Here the CDR3 DNA reads TGCGCCAGCAGTGAAGGGACAGGAGGCCGTAATGAAAAACTGTTTTTT. This codes for CASSEGTGGRNEKLFF.

The chain combines TRBV30 with TRBJ1-2, with a tentative D call TRBD1 (6 bases). The V end was cut by 5 bases, the J end by 8 bases, with 15 bases between. Germline V gene data show CDR1 as GTSNPN and CDR2 as SVGIG (reference sequence). The CDR3 is 12 amino acids. CDR3 protein: CAWAREGGGYTF. CDR3 in DNA: TGTGCCTGGGCCCGGGAGGGGGGAGGCTACACCTTC.

This clone was observed a handful of times. This rearrangement joins TRBV28 to TRBJ1-5; D possibly corresponds to TRBD1 (6 bases). The CDR3 length is 13 residues. CDR1 and CDR2 (germline): MDHEN, SYDVKM. Trimming took 9 bases from V and 3 from J, leaving 12 bases between them. As DNA, the CDR3 is TGTGCCAGTATTAACAGGGTCAATCAGCCCCAGCATTTT. This gives the protein CASINRVNQPQHF.

The genes are TRBV9 and TRBJ2-3, with a tentative D call TRBD2 (5 bases). The CDR3 runs 14 residues. CDR1 and CDR2 from the germline V gene are SGDLS and YYNGEE. V was shortened by 0 bases and J by 3 bases, with 8 bases between the two germline ends. CDR3 sequence: CASSVAQRTDTQYF. The CDR3 DNA follows: TGTGCCAGCAGCGTAGCCCAGCGGACAGATACGCAGTATTTT.

This chain links TRBV3-1 (or the pseudogene TRBV3-2) with TRBJ2-1; maybe TRBD2 (5 bases). CDR1 is LGHDT and CDR2 is YNNKEL in the germline V gene (reference sequence). The V end lost 6 bases, the J end lost 10 bases, and 19 bases lay between the germline ends. The length of the CDR3 is 14 residues. Here the CDR3 DNA reads TGTGCCAGCAGTCAGAGCGGTGCTTGGGAAGAGCAGTTCTTC. This gives the protein CASSQSGAWEEQFF.

The V and J genes are TRBV2 and TRBJ1-2, with a tentative D call TRBD1 (5 bases). Germline V gene sequence: CDR1 SNHLY, CDR2 FYNNEI. The CDR3 covers 11 residues. Deletions cut 7 bases from V and 3 bases from J, with 6 bases between. The DNA for the CDR3 is TGTGCCAGCACCAGGGACTATGGCTACACCTTC. Protein sequence: CASTRDYGYTF.

The chain recombines TRBV7-2 with TRBJ2-5; 7 nucleotides agree with TRBD1. This CDR3 is 15 amino acids long. V was pared by 3 bases and J by 5 bases, with 9 bases of the junction left unmatched. Germline V gives CDR1 SGHTA, CDR2 FQGNSA. The CDR3 sequence is CASSLLLGQWETQYF. The CDR3 DNA reads TGTGCCAGCAGCTTGCTACTGGGACAGTGGGAGACCCAGTACTTC.

The V and J genes are TRBV5-4 and TRBJ2-1; 11 bases are shared with TRBD2. The trim removed 3 bases at V and 7 bases at J, leaving 6 bases unmatched. Germline V gene data show CDR1 as SGHNT and CDR2 as YYREEE (reference sequence). This CDR3 is 15 amino acids long. The CDR3 is CASSSFSGGANEQFF. DNA of the CDR3: TGTGCCAGCAGCTCTTTTAGCGGGGGGGCGAATGAGCAGTTCTTC.

On this clone itself: In the same sample, other DNA sequences code for this CDR3. The CDR3 is CASSRGNYGYTF. The CDR3 DNA sequence: TGTGCCAGTAGCAGGGGAAACTATGGCTACACCTTC. The genes are TRBV19 and TRBJ1-2, with D perhaps matching TRBD1 (6 bases). Germline V gene lookup returns CDR1 LNHDA and CDR2 SQIVND (reference sequence). The CDR3 loop spans 12 amino acids. Between the trimmed V and J ends, which lost 6 bases and 2 bases, there was a span of 7 bases.

The V and J genes are TRBV7-9 and TRBJ2-1; possibly TRBD2 for D (6 bases). Germline lookup yields CDR1 SEHNR and CDR2 FQNEAQ (reference sequence). Trimming cost V 1 base and J 5 bases, with 9 bases left between them. The CDR3 totals 14 residues. The CDR3 here is CASSLGGGNNEQFF. For the CDR3, the DNA is TGTGCCAGCAGCTTAGGTGGCGGGAACAATGAGCAGTTCTTC.

This clone has a handful of counts. The chain combines TRBV6-1 with TRBJ1-1; TRBD1 might be the D (6 bases). Trimming left V 0 bases short and J 3 bases short, with 11 bases between. The CDR3 has 15 residues. The germline V gene has CDR1 MNHNS and CDR2 SASEGT. CDR3 bases: TGTGCCAGCAGTGAAGCCACAGGGTTCGACACTGAAGCTTTCTTT. It encodes CASSEATGFDTEAFF.

This clone was observed a single time. The chain joins TRBV3-1 (or the pseudogene TRBV3-2) to TRBJ2-5; TRBD2 agrees at 10 bases. J lost 1 base, V lost 6 bases, and 8 bases had no gene match. This CDR3 spans 16 amino acids. The germline V gene encodes CDR1 LGHDT and CDR2 YNNKEL (reference sequence). This CDR3 is CASSPTSGNIQETQYF. The CDR3 DNA follows: TGTGCCAGCAGTCCCACTAGCGGGAACATCCAAGAGACCCAGTACTTC.